The 6 T cell receptor beta chains listed next were all sequenced from one sample in a study of T cell repertoires in cytomegalovirus infection. No cognate antigen is known for these TCRs. TCRdb re-derived calls from the reads in MiXCR, one entry per CDR3 protein. Of approximately 280,000 distinct CDR3 sequences in the sample, around 20% are singletons; the top ten hold roughly 20%. The sample was cultured PBMCs, taken from culture after CMV antigen stimulation. The receptors come from a human donor in good health (CMV status not recorded). Some clones in this sample may be carry-over from other donors' samples.

This clonotype has more than one count but fewer than ten. V gene TRBV12-3 or TRBV12-4 combines with J gene TRBJ1-5, with D perhaps matching TRBD1 (5 bases). The CDR3 totals 15 residues. V gave up 4 bases and J gave up 10 bases, with 20 bases separating them. For the CDR3, the DNA is TGTGCCAGCAGTTATGGGGGACGCCCATGGGAACCCCAGCATTTT. It codes for CASSYGGRPWEPQHF.

This clonotype was counted a few times. The chain links TRBV7-9 to TRBJ2-5; 7 bases agree with TRBD2. The CDR3 runs 16 residues. Germline values: CDR1 SEHNR, CDR2 FQNEAQ (reference sequence). V was clipped by 1 base and J by 5 bases; unmatched bases: 10. The CDR3 DNA is TGTGCCAGCAGCTTAGTCCGGGGGAGGGCGACCGAGACCCAGTACTTC. It codes for CASSLVRGRATETQYF.

This clonotype was picked up a small number of times. CDR3 in amino acids: CASSYLDEQYV. The CDR3 DNA reads as TGTGCCAGCAGTTACTTAGACGAGCAGTACGTC. V gene TRBV6-6 combines with J gene TRBJ2-7; D unclear. The CDR3 is 11 residues long. Germline assignment: CDR1 MNHNY and CDR2 SVGAGI (reference sequence). V was pared by 1 base and J by 5 bases, with 3 bases between.

This clonotype was counted only a few times. The CDR3 DNA sequence: TGTGCCAGCAGAACACAGCCGATGAACACTGAAGCTTTCTTT. It encodes CASRTQPMNTEAFF. V usage is TRBV6-2 or TRBV6-3 and J usage is TRBJ1-1; D gene ambiguous. Looked up from germline, CDR1 is MNHEY and CDR2 is SVGEGT. V was shortened by 6 bases and J by 0 bases, with 11 bases between the two germline ends. CDR3 size: 14 residues.

The chain employs TRBV20-1 and TRBJ1-5; no clear D gene. V was trimmed by 6 bases and J by 2 bases, leaving 14 bases between them. The germline V gene encodes CDR1 DFQATT and CDR2 SNEGSKA (reference sequence). This CDR3 region has 14 residues. The chain's CDR3 is CSAPSGGRNQPQHF. CDR3 in DNA: TGCAGTGCCCCCTCGGGAGGGCGCAATCAGCCCCAGCATTTT.

The chain joins TRBV19 to TRBJ2-7, with 10 positions matching TRBD2. The CDR3 extends over 17 amino acids. Trimming took 5 bases from V and 4 from J; bases not matched to a gene: 14. The germline CDR1 and CDR2 sequences are LNHDA and SQIVND (reference sequence). CDR3 protein: CASSPKRASGSLYEQYF. CDR3 nucleotides: TGTGCCAGTAGTCCTAAACGAGCTAGCGGGAGTCTGTACGAGCAGTACTTC.